Below, one TCR beta chain is given with its context. Its target antigen remains unknown. No base quality values were provided; no much bigger clone lies one nucleotide off. CDR3 length: 16 amino acids, cysteine to phenylalanine. Only the CDR3 part of the read is kept: 48 bases, read in frame from the first base. CDR1 is given as SGHDT and CDR2 as YYEEEE, both from the germline V gene. Relative to germline, V is missing 3 bases and J is missing 7 bases, with 11 bases of the junction outside any gene match. The sample originates from a study of CD8+CD57+ T cells in acquired aplastic anemia (dated by TCRdb to the late 2010s). About the study as a whole: Extracted DNA from sorted CD4+ and CD8+ cells averaged about 3 ug, ranging from roughly 0.17 to 27.4 ug. A CD8+CD57+ expansion meant a frequency higher than the mean frequency seen in healthy subjects.

TCR beta VDJ combination and CDR3 sequence profiling used genomic DNA as the template. TCR repertoire sequencing was run on an Illumina HiSeq 2000. As for how the authors treated the data: Repertoire assessment relied on Simpson's diversity index, CDR3 size and DJ length profiles, and TRBV/TRBJ rearrangement plots. The immunodominant clone was defined as the most abundant DNA sequence in deep sequencing data. CDR3 amino acid sequences were checked for sharing between subjects and were compared against published repertoires and the VDJdb database. TCRdb reprocessing: public reads trimmed at Q25 with fastp, clones called with MiXCR, in-frame beta chains kept. Every distinct CDR3 protein forms one entry, paired with its most common genes and DNA. What appears here as the V and J calls and clone size reflects TCRdb's work, not the paper's. The sample yields roughly 260,000 distinct CDR3 sequences; around half were counted once. The ten most abundant clones make up approximately 7.8% of the sample.

On the study overall, not on this receptor specifically: Twenty-nine CD8+ CDR3 sequences were found in both patients and controls but appeared to be highly expressed in patients and within the immunodominant clones of the patients. Between patients and healthy controls, no significant difference in CD8+ Simpson's diversity was found (P=0.060).

Patients chosen for sequencing had shown expansion of CD8+CD57+ cells by flow cytometry. Every patient had severe acquired aplastic anemia, diagnosed using the International Study of Aplastic Anemia and Agranulocytosis and Camitta criteria. No therapy had been received by the patients at the time of blood sampling. In this study, sorted CD4+ and CD8+ T cells from the blood of healthy subjects and of severe aplastic anemia patients had their TCR repertoires deep-sequenced. Patients were enrolled under clinicaltrials.gov protocols 00001620, 01623167, 00001397, 00071045, 00081523 and 00961064 in the USA. Ficoll-Paque density gradient centrifugation was used to isolate peripheral blood mononuclear cells. Before DNA extraction, CD4+ and CD8+ T cells were sorted by FACS or by magnetic beads.

The sequence joins TRBV5-6 to TRBJ1-4; TRBD1 matches 8 bases in the middle. The receptor was isolated from a human donor with aplastic anemia. The sequenced material came from sorted CD4+, CD8+, or CD8+CD57+ T cells (not recorded which) from PBMCs. The CDR3 region has the sequence CASSYQGAHGSEKLFF. The nucleotide sequence reads as follows: TGTGCCAGCAGCTACCAGGGGGCGCATGGGAGTGAAAAACTGTTTTTT.